This passage covers 29 T cell receptor beta chains from one sample sequenced in a study of T-cell reconstitution after alpha-beta-depleted transplantation in children. Construction of the TCRbeta library involved unique molecular identifiers. TCRdb used MiXCR to reprocess the PCR reads, holding one entry per CDR3 protein. Of roughly 310,000 distinct CDR3 sequences in the sample, 20% to 30% were seen once. This sample comprised PBMCs, mostly from graft donor cells, obtained 180 days after TCRalphabeta/CD19-depleted stem cell transplant. The receptor set was obtained from a male patient younger than 18 who had a stem cell transplant for acute lymphoblastic leukemia, so the T cells may come from the graft donor.

The chain links TRBV28 to TRBJ1-2, with 9 bases that match TRBD1. The CDR3 runs to 18 residues. With V trimmed by 4 bases and J by 2 bases, 14 bases remained unmatched. Germline V gene lookup returns CDR1 MDHEN and CDR2 SYDVKM. Here the CDR3 DNA reads TGTGCCAGCAGTTCCCAAATCATCCGGGACAGGGCCAACTATGGCTACACCTTC. It translates to CASSSQIIRDRANYGYTF.

This clonotype turned up a few times. The chain couples TRBV5-1 to TRBJ1-5; D unresolved. The CDR3 length is 15 residues. Germline V gene sequence: CDR1 SGHRS, CDR2 YFSETQ. V gave up 4 bases and J gave up 0 bases, with 11 bases separating them. CDR3 nucleotide sequence: TGCGCCAGCAGCGCAGGTGGCGATAGCAATCAGCCCCAGCATTTT. As protein: CASSAGGDSNQPQHF.

At least ten counts were recorded for this clonotype. Relative to the germline gene, one junction end is altered; a read error may explain this. The chain uses TRBV6-5 and TRBJ1-1; D remains unclear. The germline V gene encodes CDR1 MNHEY and CDR2 SVGAGI. The CDR3 extends over 14 amino acids. The CDR3 DNA sequence: TGTGCCAGCAGTGACTCGATCCGGAACACTGAAGCTTTCTTT. Translated: CASSDSIRNTEAFF.

This clonotype appeared a few times. This chain uses TRBV3-1 with TRBJ2-6; 9 bases align to TRBD1. CDR1 is LGHDT, CDR2 YNNKEL, per germline (reference sequence). Losses at the gene ends were 4 bases for V and 6 bases for J; bases not matched to a gene: 10. CDR3 length equals 17 residues. The CDR3 loop is CASSPRQGVMLANVLTF. The CDR3 DNA sequence: TGTGCCAGCAGCCCCAGACAGGGGGTGATGTTGGCCAACGTCCTGACTTTC.

There are a few counts of this clonotype. The J gene is TRBJ2-7, the V gene TRBV20-1; D is uncertain. Trimming took 6 bases from V and 0 from J, leaving 15 bases between them. The germline V gene encodes CDR1 DFQATT and CDR2 SNEGSKA (reference sequence). The CDR3 has 14 amino acids. The CDR3 sequence: CSAPQYYSSYEQYF. CDR3 DNA sequence: TGCAGTGCACCACAGTACTATAGCTCCTACGAGCAGTACTTC.

This clonotype was observed at least ten times. The chain employs TRBV4-3 and TRBJ2-3; D possibly corresponds to TRBD1 (5 bases). The ends were cut back, 0 bases at V and 5 bases at J, with 15 bases in the middle. The length of the CDR3 is 16 residues. Germline lookup yields CDR1 LGHNA and CDR2 YSLEER. CDR3 DNA sequence: TGCGCCAGCAGCCAAGACGTCAGGGCCTATGGAGATACGCAGTATTTT. Translation gives CASSQDVRAYGDTQYF.

V gene TRBV23-1 combines with J gene TRBJ2-3; maybe TRBD1 (6 bases). TRBV23-1 is flagged as an ORF with uncertain function. This CDR3 has 18 residues. V was pared by 2 bases and J by 1 base, with 19 bases between. The CDR3 DNA reads TGCGCCAGCAGTCAACCACGCCAACAGGGATCGGGCACAGATACGCAGTATTTT. Its translation: CASSQPRQQGSGTDTQYF.

This clonotype was seen only a few times. This sequence may be a read error, since a much larger clone differs from it by one base. The rearrangement uses TRBV5-6 and TRBJ1-1, with D tentatively TRBD1 (6 bases). Germline V CDR1 and CDR2: SGHDT, YYEEEE. With 2 bases removed from V and 4 bases from J, the gap between germline ends came to 9 bases. This CDR3 is 13 amino acids long. The DNA for the CDR3 is TGTGCCAGCAGCTTAGGACAGAGCACTGAAGCTTTCTTT. This sequence encodes CASSLGQSTEAFF.

This clonotype was seen more than once but under ten times. The V and J genes are TRBV5-5 and TRBJ1-2, with a weak D call TRBD1 (5 bases). The ends were cut back, 2 bases at V and 4 bases at J, with 18 bases in the middle. The germline V gene has CDR1 SGHKS and CDR2 YYEKEE (reference sequence). The CDR3 has 16 amino acids. CDR3 loop: CASSLGPRGGAYGYTF. For the CDR3, the DNA is TGTGCCAGCAGCTTAGGCCCCCGGGGGGGTGCCTATGGCTACACCTTC.

This chain uses TRBV30 with TRBJ1-5, with unresolved D. CDR3 length equals 14 residues. The V end lost 0 bases, the J end lost 4 bases, and 10 bases lay between the germline ends. Germline CDR1 GTSNPN, CDR2 SVGIG (reference sequence). The chain's CDR3 is CAWSVLAGNQPQHF. The CDR3 DNA reads as TGTGCCTGGAGTGTACTGGCGGGGAATCAGCCCCAGCATTTT.

This clonotype was seen more than once but under ten times. The chain employs TRBV4-2 and TRBJ2-7; no reliable D call. CDR1 LGHNA and CDR2 YNFKEQ come from the germline V gene. The CDR3 runs to 16 residues. Trimming pared 0 bases from V and 1 base from J, leaving 13 bases between. CDR3 region: CASSQDTLAGSYEQYF. The CDR3 nucleotides are TGTGCCAGCAGCCAAGATACCCTGGCCGGGTCCTACGAGCAGTACTTC.

This chain connects TRBV12-3 or TRBV12-4 to TRBJ2-3; 10 bases line up with TRBD2. The CDR3 length is 16 residues. Losses at the gene ends were 6 bases for V and 1 base for J; bases not matched to a gene: 7. The CDR3 nucleotides read TGTGCCAGCAGAGGCCTAGCGGGAGAGGGCACAGATACGCAGTATTTT. Residues: CASRGLAGEGTDTQYF.

This clonotype has just a few counts. The chain employs TRBV12-3 or TRBV12-4 and TRBJ2-7; unclear D gene. The CDR3 has 13 residues. Trimming removed 3 bases from V and 1 base from J, with 7 bases in between. Here the CDR3 reads CASSLSDSYEQYF. CDR3 sequence (DNA): TGTGCCAGCAGTTTGAGTGATTCCTACGAGCAGTACTTC.

The chain carries TRBV20-1 and TRBJ1-1; maybe TRBD1 (6 bases). Germline-derived CDR1 and CDR2 are DFQATT and SNEGSKA (reference sequence). This CDR3 contains 12 residues. V lost 6 bases, J lost 4 bases, and 12 bases lay in between. The CDR3 bases are TGCAGTGCCAGCGCAGGGGTCACTGAAGCTTTCTTT. This codes for CSASAGVTEAFF.

The chain is built from TRBV5-1 and TRBJ2-5, with TRBD2 identical over 9 bases. This CDR3 comprises 16 residues. Trimming took 4 bases from V and 2 from J; bases not matched to a gene: 9. CDR1 SGHRS and CDR2 YFSETQ come from the germline V gene. The CDR3 nucleotides are TGCGCCAGCAGCCTGGTCGGCGGGAGGGGGCAAGAGACCCAGTACTTC. This encodes CASSLVGGRGQETQYF.

The J gene is TRBJ2-7, the V gene TRBV2; D ambiguous. This CDR3 has 14 amino acids. V lost 1 base and J lost 0, with 7 bases in between. From germline, CDR1 is SNHLY and CDR2 FYNNEI. The DNA of the CDR3 is TGTGCCAGCAGTGAAGACGTCAGCTCCTACGAGCAGTACTTC. Residues: CASSEDVSSYEQYF. Full variable domain (rest looked up from reference TRBV2 and TRBJ2-7): EPEVTQTPSHQVTQMGQEVILRCVPISNHLYFYWYRQILGQKVEFLVSFYNNEISEKSEIFDDQFSVERPDGSNFTLKIRSTKLEDSAMYFCASSEDVSSYEQYFGPGTRLTVT.

CDR3 sequence (DNA): TGTGCTAGTGGTTTCGAGAGGGTCGAGACCCAGTACTTC. It encodes CASGFERVETQYF. This chain connects TRBV12-5 to TRBJ2-5; tentative D call: TRBD2 (5 bases). Trimming cost V 3 bases and J 5 bases, with 10 bases left between them. The CDR3 has 13 amino acids. Germline CDR1 reads LGHNT; CDR2 reads FRNRAP.

V usage is TRBV10-2 and J usage is TRBJ2-2, with 12 bases lining up with TRBD2. Germline CDR1 reads WSHSY; CDR2 reads SAAADI. V lost 5 bases to trimming and J lost 3 bases; unmatched junction nucleotides: 1. The CDR3 spans 15 residues. CDR3 protein: CASSLAGGHTGELFF. CDR3 DNA: TGCGCCAGCAGTCTAGCGGGAGGGCACACCGGGGAGCTGTTTTTT.

This clonotype was detected ten times or more. The V gene is TRBV12-3 or TRBV12-4, the J gene TRBJ2-7, with D hard to call. CDR3 length equals 14 residues. V was shortened by 1 base and J by 0 bases, with 7 bases between the two germline ends. The CDR3, as DNA: TGTGCCAGCAGTTTAGAGGGCCTCTCCTACGAGCAGTACTTC. Residues: CASSLEGLSYEQYF.

This clonotype was recorded a few times. The chain joins TRBV20-1 to TRBJ2-7; 9 positions match TRBD2. The V gene's germline CDR1 is DFQATT and CDR2 SNEGSKA (reference sequence). J gave up 7 bases and V 3 bases, and 7 bases lay outside the gene matches. CDR3 length: 13 residues. The CDR3 sequence is CSASGGRVGEQYF. The CDR3 nucleotides are TGCAGTGCTAGCGGCGGGAGGGTGGGAGAGCAGTACTTC.

This clonotype was found many times. The V gene is TRBV5-1, the J gene TRBJ2-7; D uncertain. The V and J ends lost 2 bases and 3 bases respectively, with 12 bases between them. Germline V gives CDR1 SGHRS, CDR2 YFSETQ. This CDR3 is 14 amino acids long. In DNA form, the CDR3 reads TGCGCCAGCAGCTTTTGGGTTGGCAACTACGAGCAGTACTTC. This gives the protein CASSFWVGNYEQYF. The variable domain in full, with the rest retrieved from reference TRBV5-1 and TRBJ2-7, is KAGVTQTPRYLIKTRGQQVTLSCSPISGHRSVSWYQQTPGQGLQFLFEYFSETQRNKGNFPGRFSGRQFSNSRSEMNVSTLELGDSALYLCASSFWVGNYEQYFGPGTRLTVT.

The sample holds a few counts of this clonotype. The J gene is TRBJ2-7, the V gene TRBV20-1, with D possibly TRBD2 on 7 matching bases. With 0 bases removed from V and 2 bases from J, the gap between germline ends came to 17 bases. The CDR3 is made up of 16 amino acids. CDR1 is DFQATT and CDR2 is SNEGSKA in the germline V gene (reference sequence). CDR3 nucleotides: TGCAGTGCTAGAGATCCCTTACGGGGGGCGACCTACGAGCAGTACTTC. The encoded protein is CSARDPLRGATYEQYF.

This clonotype was observed a handful of times. The chain is built from TRBV7-3 and TRBJ2-5; D possibly corresponds to TRBD1 (6 bases). CDR1 and CDR2 (germline): SGHTA, FQGTGA. Trimming removed 5 bases from V and 1 base from J, with 14 bases in between. The CDR3 sequence is 15 residues long. The CDR3 loop is CASSPRGRGQETQYF. The CDR3 DNA reads as TGTGCCAGCAGCCCCAGGGGCAGGGGCCAAGAGACCCAGTACTTC. Full variable domain (outside the CDR3, taken from reference TRBV7-3 and TRBJ2-5): GAGVSQTPSNKVTEKGKYVELRCDPISGHTALYWYRQSLGQGPEFLIYFQGTGAADDSGLPNDRFFAVRPEGSVSTLKIQRTERGDSAVYLCASSPRGRGQETQYFGPGTRLLVL.

For this clonotype: A junction boundary mismatches the germline segment, possibly from a read error. This chain connects TRBV20-1 to TRBJ2-2, with 7 nucleotides matching TRBD2. The CDR3 contains 19 residues. CDR1 and CDR2 (germline): DFQATT, SNEGSKA (reference sequence). The CDR3 region has the DNA TGCTGTGCTAGAGACTGGGACCCAACTAGCGTCCTTTACACCGGGGAGCTGTTTTTT. Protein: CCARDWDPTSVLYTGELFF.

The chain couples TRBV6-5 to TRBJ2-3, with TRBD1 matching over 8 bases. V shed 2 bases and J 5 bases; nucleotides not matched to a gene: 6. The CDR3 totals 15 residues. Germline V gene sequence: CDR1 MNHEY, CDR2 SVGAGI. The CDR3: CASSYEDREEDTQYF. The CDR3 DNA reads as TGTGCCAGCAGTTACGAGGACAGGGAAGAAGATACGCAGTATTTT.

This chain links TRBV7-9 with TRBJ2-5, with 10 bases aligning to TRBD2. The V gene end was trimmed by 2 bases and the J gene end by 4 bases; junction bases not matched to a gene: 4. From germline, CDR1 is SEHNR and CDR2 FQNEAQ (reference sequence). The CDR3 is 15 amino acids. CDR3 in amino acids: CASSLRGLARETQYF. CDR3 DNA sequence: TGTGCCAGCAGCTTACGGGGACTAGCGAGAGAGACCCAGTACTTC.

This clonotype was counted a few times. The chain's CDR3 is CASSLGLAGGSTSTDTQYF. The CDR3, as DNA: TGCGCCAGCAGCTTGGGGCTAGCGGGAGGTTCTACTAGCACAGATACGCAGTATTTT. The chain combines TRBV5-1 with TRBJ2-3; 11 nucleotides agree with TRBD2. V lost 0 bases to trimming and J lost 0 bases; unmatched junction nucleotides: 9. Germline V gene data show CDR1 as SGHRS and CDR2 as YFSETQ. The CDR3 runs 19 residues.

The chain uses TRBV6-2 or TRBV6-3 and TRBJ2-7; D remains unclear. Germline V gene data show CDR1 as MNHEY and CDR2 as SVGEGT. Trimming removed 5 bases from V and 0 bases from J, with 14 bases in between. The CDR3 totals 15 residues. The CDR3 loop is CASSRRTPSSYEQYF. The CDR3 coding sequence is TGTGCCAGCAGTAGACGAACACCCAGCTCCTACGAGCAGTACTTC.

The chain carries TRBV5-1 and TRBJ2-3; 9 bases agree with TRBD2. Germline CDR1 is SGHRS and CDR2 is YFSETQ. This CDR3 spans 13 amino acids. V shed 5 bases and J 4 bases; nucleotides not matched to a gene: 2. DNA of the CDR3: TGCGCCAGCAGGAGCGGGAGGCCAGATACGCAGTATTTT. This gives the protein CASRSGRPDTQYF.